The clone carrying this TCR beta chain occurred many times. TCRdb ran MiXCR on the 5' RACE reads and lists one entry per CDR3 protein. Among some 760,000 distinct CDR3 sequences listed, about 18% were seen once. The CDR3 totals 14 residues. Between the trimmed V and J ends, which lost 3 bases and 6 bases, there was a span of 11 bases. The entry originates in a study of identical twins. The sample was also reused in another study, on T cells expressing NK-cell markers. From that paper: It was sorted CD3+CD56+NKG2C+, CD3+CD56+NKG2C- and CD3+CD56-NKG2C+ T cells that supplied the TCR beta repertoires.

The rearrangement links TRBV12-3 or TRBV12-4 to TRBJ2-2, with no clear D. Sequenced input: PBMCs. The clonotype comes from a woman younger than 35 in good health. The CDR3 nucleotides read TGTGCCAGCAGTTTCGCTCCTAGGGCCGGGGAGCTGTTTTTT. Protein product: CASSFAPRAGELFF.